These 27 T cell receptor beta chains originate from one sample sequenced in a study of blood T cell repertoires in COVID-19. Sequencing was performed with immunoSEQ multiplex PCR; in TCRdb, only in-frame clones are kept and a portion is missing. The profile shows around 130,000 clones, roughly three quarters of them singletons. Input material: peripheral blood. The receptor set was obtained from a human donor in a cohort sampled during active COVID-19.

The chain employs TRBV13 and TRBJ1-6, with D uncertain. Between the trimmed V and J ends, which lost 0 bases and 7 bases, there was a span of 7 bases. The CDR3 covers 14 residues. Germline V gives CDR1 PRHDT, CDR2 FYEKMQ (reference sequence). CDR3 sequence (DNA): TGTGCCAGCAGCTTAGGACACATGAATTCACCCCTCCACTTT. Translated: CASSLGHMNSPLHF.

The chain joins TRBV4-1 to TRBJ1-6; D might be TRBD1 (5 bases). This CDR3 is built from 17 residues. The germline V gene has CDR1 MGHRA and CDR2 YSYEKL. V lost 5 bases and J 0 bases, leaving 14 bases between the germline ends. DNA of the CDR3: TGCGCCAGCAGCAACCGGGACTTTAGCTCCTATAATTCACCCCTCCACTTT. This codes for CASSNRDFSSYNSPLHF.

This clone was counted once. The rearrangement joins TRBV7-9 to TRBJ2-5, with TRBD2 identical over 15 bases. The V segment lost 5 bases and the J segment 5 bases; nucleotides outside the gene matches: 15. CDR3 length: 19 amino acids. Germline CDR1 and CDR2: SEHNR and FQNEAQ (reference sequence). The CDR3 coding sequence is TGTGCCAGCAGCCCCCCCTTGGGACTAGCGGGAGGTGATCCGGAGACCCAGTACTTC. Its protein is CASSPPLGLAGGDPETQYF.

The chain is built from TRBV9 and TRBJ1-4; TRBD1 matches at 7 bases. Germline loops: CDR1 SGDLS, CDR2 YYNGEE. CDR3 length equals 14 residues. The junction had 4 bases not matched to a gene; V was cut back by 3 bases and J by 5 bases. The CDR3 is CASSARDRNEKLFF. For the CDR3, the DNA is TGTGCCAGCAGCGCGAGGGACAGAAATGAAAAACTGTTTTTT. Full variable domain (remainder filled in from reference TRBV9 and TRBJ1-4): DSGVTQTPKHLITATGQRVTLRCSPRSGDLSVYWYQQSLDQGLQFLIQYYNGEERAKGNILERFSAQQFPDLHSELNLSSLELGDSALYFCASSARDRNEKLFFGSGTQLSVL.

The rearrangement uses TRBV7-9 and TRBJ1-5; 8 positions agree with TRBD1. CDR1 and CDR2 from the germline V gene are SEHNR and FQNEAQ (reference sequence). With V trimmed by 1 base and J by 8 bases, 13 bases remained unmatched. This CDR3 is built from 17 residues. The CDR3 sequence: CASSLGDRGRGPEPQHF. CDR3 bases: TGTGCCAGCAGCTTAGGGGACCGGGGCAGGGGGCCGGAGCCCCAGCATTTT.

The V and J genes are TRBV27 and TRBJ1-6; D unclear. This CDR3 region has 13 residues. CDR1 is MNHEY and CDR2 is SMNVEV in the germline V gene (reference sequence). V lost 5 bases, J lost 8 bases, and 10 bases lay in between. This chain's CDR3 is CASSPLRDSPLHF. The CDR3 DNA sequence: TGTGCCAGCAGTCCACTGAGGGATTCACCCCTCCACTTT.

The chain uses TRBV28 and TRBJ1-5; no clear D gene. Germline CDR1 and CDR2: MDHEN and SYDVKM. V lost 10 bases, J lost 4 bases, and 17 bases lay in between. The CDR3 sequence is 14 residues long. CDR3 protein: CATCPSPRNQPQHF. The CDR3 coding sequence is TGTGCCACCTGTCCCTCCCCCAGAAATCAGCCCCAGCATTTT.

The V call is TRBV7-9, the J call TRBJ2-1; 11 positions match TRBD1. Germline values: CDR1 SEHNR, CDR2 FQNEAQ (reference sequence). CDR3 length: 14 residues. The junction had 3 bases not matched to a gene; V was cut back by 5 bases and J by 6 bases. The CDR3 region is CASSDGTGGNEQFF. The CDR3 region has the DNA TGTGCCAGCAGCGACGGGACAGGGGGCAATGAGCAGTTCTTC.

In its sample, this clone was seen once. J is TRBJ1-2 and V is TRBV5-1; the match to TRBD1 covers 9 bases. The V segment lost 0 bases and the J segment 7 bases; nucleotides outside the gene matches: 7. CDR1 SGHRS and CDR2 YFSETQ come from the germline V gene. The CDR3 is made up of 15 amino acids. The CDR3 loop is CASSLAPTGGFGYTF. The CDR3 DNA reads as TGCGCCAGCAGCTTGGCCCCTACAGGGGGCTTTGGCTACACCTTC.

The chain carries TRBV6-5 and TRBJ1-2, with D perhaps matching TRBD1 (5 bases). Trimming cost V 2 bases and J 5 bases, with 12 bases left between them. Germline values: CDR1 MNHEY, CDR2 SVGAGI. This CDR3 has 14 residues. The CDR3 DNA is TGTGCCAGCAGTTACAAGGGGCTTACGTATGGCTACACCTTC. It is translated as CASSYKGLTYGYTF.

V gene TRBV5-1 combines with J gene TRBJ2-7; maybe TRBD2 (5 bases). CDR3 length: 14 residues. Germline CDR1 is SGHRS and CDR2 is YFSETQ. The V gene lost 0 bases and the J gene lost 7 bases, with 14 bases spanning the gap. CDR3 amino acids: CASSLGQDRREQYF. CDR3 nucleotide sequence: TGCGCCAGCAGCTTGGGTCAGGACCGGAGGGAGCAGTACTTC.

The chain couples TRBV9 to TRBJ2-1; D is uncertain. Trimming removed 3 bases at V and 0 bases at J, with 13 bases between. This CDR3 has 16 amino acids. Germline-derived CDR1 and CDR2 are SGDLS and YYNGEE. The CDR3 nucleotides read TGTGCCAGCAGCGGTGATACCCTAAGCTCCTACAATGAGCAGTTCTTC. It specifies CASSGDTLSSYNEQFF.

In DNA form, the CDR3 reads TGTGCCAGCAGCTTGAGCCCTACTAACTATGGCTACACCTTC. Translation gives CASSLSPTNYGYTF. The chain uses TRBV5-6 and TRBJ1-2; D call uncertain. The germline V and J ends were trimmed by 1 base and 0 bases, with 7 bases remaining between them. There are 14 residues in the CDR3. The germline V gene has CDR1 SGHDT and CDR2 YYEEEE. The variable domain in full, completed from reference TRBV5-6 and TRBJ1-2, reads DAGVTQSPTHLIKTRGQQVTLRCSPKSGHDTVSWYQQALGQGPQFIFQYYEEEERQRGNFPDRFSGHQFPNYSSELNVNALLLGDSALYLCASSLSPTNYGYTFGSGTRLTVV.

The rearrangement links TRBV13 to TRBJ2-7; TRBD2 aligns across 9 bases. The germline CDR1 and CDR2 sequences are PRHDT and FYEKMQ (reference sequence). V trimming: 4 bases; J trimming: 3 bases; junction bases outside the gene matches: 7. The CDR3 runs 15 residues. CDR3 amino acids: CASSSQTSGSYEQYF. DNA of the CDR3: TGTGCCAGCAGCTCCCAGACTAGCGGAAGCTACGAGCAGTACTTC.

This clone has more than one count but fewer than ten. This sequence joins TRBV27 and TRBJ2-7; 8 bases match TRBD1. Germline assignment: CDR1 MNHEY and CDR2 SMNVEV (reference sequence). This CDR3 comprises 13 residues. Trimming removed 8 bases from V and 1 base from J; junction bases left unmatched: 4. DNA of the CDR3: TGTGCCAGCGGACAGGGTTGGTCCTACGAGCAGTACTTC. Residues: CASGQGWSYEQYF.

This chain uses TRBV4-1 with TRBJ2-7; TRBD2 matches at 7 bases. Germline lookup yields CDR1 MGHRA and CDR2 YSYEKL. V gave up 0 bases and J gave up 3 bases; unmatched junction bases: 8. This CDR3 is built from 16 residues. The CDR3 sequence: CASSQDGSSGLYEQYF. CDR3 coding DNA: TGCGCCAGCAGCCAAGATGGGTCTAGCGGACTCTACGAGCAGTACTTC.

The V and J genes are TRBV5-4 and TRBJ1-6, with 7 bases matching TRBD1. Trimming cost V 2 bases and J 7 bases; bases outside gene matches: 12. Germline CDR1 reads SGHNT; CDR2 reads YYREEE (reference sequence). This CDR3 contains 17 residues. The CDR3 coding sequence is TGTGCCAGCAGCTTACCCTTAGGACAGGATGGCAATTCACCCCTCCACTTT. Amino acids: CASSLPLGQDGNSPLHF.

The chain links TRBV5-8 to TRBJ1-4; tentatively, D is TRBD1 (5 bases). The CDR3 length is 16 residues. CDR1 is SGHTS, CDR2 YDEGEE, per germline. Trimming took 4 bases from V and 6 from J, leaving 19 bases between them. The CDR3 loop reads CASSPDSRSFDEKLFF. The CDR3 DNA reads TGTGCCAGCAGCCCCGACAGCCGTAGTTTCGATGAAAAACTGTTTTTT.

As concerns this clone: Germline is not matched at one junction end, which may reflect a read error. This chain joins TRBV3-1 (or the pseudogene TRBV3-2) and TRBJ1-1; D is uncertain. The CDR3 sequence is 13 residues long. The V gene's germline CDR1 is LGHDT and CDR2 YNNKEL (reference sequence). As DNA, the CDR3 is TGTGCCAGCAGCGAAGAGGCACCGGAGGAGGCTTTCTTT. It yields the protein CASSEEAPEEAFF.

The V and J genes are TRBV25-1 and TRBJ2-6; maybe TRBD2 (6 bases). Per germline, CDR1 MGHDK and CDR2 SYGVNS. Trimming stripped 1 base from V and 0 bases from J, with 7 bases between. The CDR3 is 16 residues long. The CDR3 reads CASSEWRDSGANVLTF. In nucleotides, the CDR3 is TGTGCCAGCAGTGAATGGAGGGACTCTGGGGCCAACGTCCTGACTTTC.

The V and J genes are TRBV28 and TRBJ2-1, with TRBD2 identical over 10 bases. Looked up from germline, CDR1 is MDHEN and CDR2 is SYDVKM. This CDR3 is built from 16 residues. With V trimmed by 3 bases and J by 9 bases, 11 bases remained unmatched. CDR3 DNA: TGTGCCAGCAGTTTTCTACCAGCGGGGGGGCCAGGTGAGCAGTTCTTC. Translating gives CASSFLPAGGPGEQFF.

The chain carries TRBV11-2 and TRBJ1-1, with a tentative D call TRBD1 (5 bases). Germline V lookup: CDR1 SGHAT, CDR2 FQNNGV. The CDR3 is made up of 11 amino acids. The V end was cut by 5 bases, the J end by 8 bases, with 9 bases between. The DNA of the CDR3 is TGTGCCAGCAGCGCGCCAGGGGAAGCTTTCTTT. Its translation: CASSAPGEAFF.

This clone has only a few counts. The chain employs TRBV4-1 and TRBJ2-5; 8 bases are shared with TRBD2. Losses at the gene ends were 1 base for V and 7 bases for J; bases not matched to a gene: 11. The CDR3 has 16 residues. The germline gives CDR1 MGHRA, CDR2 YSYEKL. CDR3 DNA sequence: TGCGCCAGCAGCCAAGGGGAGCGGGAGAGCCTAGGGACCCAGTACTTC. Encoded protein: CASSQGERESLGTQYF.

V usage is TRBV9 and J usage is TRBJ2-7; 7 bases are a match to TRBD1. The CDR3 is 15 residues long. Germline lookup yields CDR1 SGDLS and CDR2 YYNGEE. Trimming at V came to 4 bases and at J to 4 bases, leaving 11 bases not matched to a gene. Here the CDR3 DNA reads TGTGCCAGCAGCTCGAACCCCGGGACAGAATACGAGCAGTACTTC. Translating it yields CASSSNPGTEYEQYF.

This chain links TRBV5-1 with TRBJ1-2, with D possibly being TRBD1 (5 bases). CDR1 is SGHRS, CDR2 YFSETQ, per germline. V was pared by 2 bases and J by 2 bases, with 10 bases between. CDR3 size: 14 residues. CDR3 DNA: TGCGCCAGCAGCTTACAGGCCTCGAACTATGGCTACACCTTC. This gives the protein CASSLQASNYGYTF.

This clone has a single count. The chain carries TRBV4-1 and TRBJ2-5; D call uncertain. The CDR3 is made up of 14 amino acids. Deletions cut 0 bases from V and 6 bases from J, with 11 bases between. Germline V gives CDR1 MGHRA, CDR2 YSYEKL. CDR3 DNA sequence: TGCGCCAGCAGCCAAGATTGGCAGTCGCAGACCCAGTACTTC. This gives the protein CASSQDWQSQTQYF.

J is TRBJ1-1 and V is TRBV12-3 or TRBV12-4, with 9 bases matching TRBD1. CDR3 length equals 13 residues. V was pared by 6 bases and J by 4 bases, with 3 bases of the junction left unmatched. The CDR3 DNA is TGTGCCAGCAGGGAGACAGGGGGCACTGAAGCTTTCTTT. Protein sequence: CASRETGGTEAFF.